These T cell receptor beta chains were read from a single sample in a study of T cells in localized non-small cell lung cancer. Clones were read by immunoSEQ multiplex PCR, and TCRdb kept only the in-frame ones, dropping some. The sample includes around 50,000 clones, around 86% seen only once; the top ten take 2.5%. The sample here was PBMCs, taken before any cancer treatment. The receptor set was obtained from a man aged 40 to 69 with stage II lung adenocarcinoma. Each CDR3 is given with its conserved first and last residue. Each record gives: D gene, CDR3 length, J gene, clone size, V gene, CDR3 protein, CDR3 DNA. D genes are given only for firm matches. The size of a clone is reported for some rows only, either as once, few or many, or as a class for expanded clones.

d_gene: TRBD1
len: 17
j_gene: TRBJ2-7
abundance: NA
v_gene: TRBV7-6
CDR3aa: CASSSSNRTGLSYEQYF
CDR3nt: TGTGCCAGCAGCTCCTCTAATAGGACAGGCCTCTCCTACGAGCAGTACTTC

d_gene: NA
len: 16
j_gene: TRBJ2-1
abundance: NA
v_gene: TRBV9
CDR3aa: CASSVEGGNSYNEQFF
CDR3nt: TGTGCCAGCAGCGTAGAAGGGGGAAACTCCTACAATGAGCAGTTCTTC

d_gene: NA
len: 17
j_gene: TRBJ1-2
abundance: NA
v_gene: TRBV5-1
CDR3aa: CASSSGTDNEPHYGYTF
CDR3nt: TGCGCCAGCAGCTCCGGGACGGACAACGAACCCCACTATGGCTACACCTTC

d_gene: NA
len: 15
j_gene: TRBJ2-1
abundance: few
v_gene: TRBV7-6
CDR3aa: CASSLAGGESYEQFF
CDR3nt: TGTGCCAGCAGCTTAGCGGGGGGCGAGTCGTATGAGCAGTTCTTC

d_gene: TRBD2
len: 14
j_gene: TRBJ2-3
abundance: NA
v_gene: TRBV19
CDR3aa: CASRERGGTDTQYF
CDR3nt: TGTGCCAGTAGGGAGCGGGGGGGCACAGATACGCAGTATTTT

d_gene: NA
len: 16
j_gene: TRBJ1-3
abundance: NA
v_gene: TRBV7-8
CDR3aa: CASSLTTRQAGNTIYF
CDR3nt: TGTGCCAGCAGCTTAACTACCAGACAGGCTGGAAACACCATATATTTT

d_gene: TRBD1
len: 17
j_gene: TRBJ1-1
abundance: NA
v_gene: TRBV19
CDR3aa: CASSLRTGGIMNTEAFF
CDR3nt: TGTGCCAGTAGTCTCAGGACAGGGGGAATAATGAACACTGAAGCTTTCTTT

d_gene: NA
len: 16
j_gene: TRBJ2-6
abundance: NA
v_gene: TRBV29-1
CDR3aa: CTIREDFHSGANVLTF
CDR3nt: TGCACCATCAGGGAAGATTTTCACTCTGGGGCCAACGTCCTGACTTTC

d_gene: TRBD2
len: 14
j_gene: TRBJ2-7
abundance: NA
v_gene: TRBV5-1
CDR3aa: CASSLTSGGYEQYF
CDR3nt: TGCGCCAGCAGCTTGACTAGCGGGGGGTACGAGCAGTACTTC

d_gene: NA
len: 14
j_gene: TRBJ1-6
abundance: NA
v_gene: TRBV5-1
CDR3aa: CASSQYGLESPLHF
CDR3nt: TGCGCCAGCAGCCAATATGGACTGGAGTCACCCCTCCACTTT

d_gene: NA
len: 16
j_gene: TRBJ2-1
abundance: NA
v_gene: TRBV5-1
CDR3aa: CASSLPSDFVNNEQFF
CDR3nt: TGCGCCAGCAGCTTGCCCTCGGACTTCGTGAACAATGAGCAGTTCTTC

d_gene: NA
len: 14
j_gene: TRBJ2-4
abundance: NA
v_gene: TRBV4-1
CDR3aa: CASSPYMGPNIQYF
CDR3nt: TGCGCCAGCAGCCCCTACATGGGGCCAAACATTCAGTACTTC

d_gene: TRBD1
len: 15
j_gene: TRBJ2-1
abundance: NA
v_gene: TRBV7-3
CDR3aa: CASSLRDSQYNEQFF
CDR3nt: TGTGCCAGCAGCTTGAGGGACAGCCAATACAATGAGCAGTTCTTC

d_gene: NA
len: 15
j_gene: TRBJ1-2
abundance: once
v_gene: TRBV5-4
CDR3aa: CASSLGQGWNYGYTF
CDR3nt: TGTGCCAGCAGCTTGGGTCAGGGGTGGAACTATGGCTACACCTTC